This T cell receptor beta chain is from a study of T cells in Graves' hyperthyroidism and ophthalmopathy. Trimming took 0 bases from V and 2 from J; bases not matched to a gene: 1. Germline V CDR1 and CDR2: SGDLS, YYNGEE. CDR3 length equals 14 residues. Amplified TCR beta CDR3 regions came from RNA transcripts. With the HTBI primer set, the TCR CDR3 went through a first round of RT-PCR. TCRdb passed the multiplex PCR reads through MiXCR, listing each CDR3 protein once. The table lists roughly 500,000 distinct CDR3 sequences, about 45% of them singletons. General study findings and limits: Ophthalmopathy was distinguished from stable hyperthyroidism by 13 V-J signatures.

Diagnosis rested on symptoms, serum thyroxine and TRAb, thyroid ultrasound, and orbital computed tomography. This clonotype occurred many times. Its specificity is not known. V and J are TRBV9 and TRBJ2-5, with TRBD1 matching 7 bases. The sequenced material came from peripheral blood or thyroid tissue (not recorded which). This TCR was recovered from an adult woman with Graves' disease, either hyperthyroidism or ophthalmopathy (not recorded which). CDR3 sequence reads: CASSVGQGQETQYF. The CDR3 region has the DNA TGTGCCAGCAGCGTAGGACAGGGTCAAGAGACCCAGTACTTC.